The rows below give T cell receptor beta chains drawn from one sample of a study of blood T cell repertoires in COVID-19. TCRdb's copy holds only in-frame clones and misses some; the assay was immunoSEQ multiplex PCR. There are 200,000 to 250,000 clones in the sample; roughly four fifths occur only once, and roughly 3.5% lies in the top ten. The sample was PBMCs or T cells enriched from blood (not recorded which). The origin of the receptors is a woman aged 60-75 years who had recovered from COVID-19. Both conserved end residues are part of each CDR3. A D gene is named only where the DNA matches it firmly. Not all rows give a size; the values are once, few, many and, for expanded clones, a class.

d_call: -; clone_size: -; j_call: TRBJ2-1; v_call: TRBV12-1; cdr3_nt: TGTGCCAGCAGCTGGGGGCTGGCGATAAGCTCCTACAATGAGCAGTTCTTC; cdr3_aa: CASSWGLAISSYNEQFF
d_call: TRBD1; clone_size: -; j_call: TRBJ1-4; v_call: TRBV7-2; cdr3_nt: TGTGCCAGCAGCTTAGGATCAGGGGGAAATGAAAAACTGTTTTTT; cdr3_aa: CASSLGSGGNEKLFF
d_call: -; clone_size: -; j_call: TRBJ2-3; v_call: TRBV19; cdr3_nt: TGTGCCAGTAGTATTAAGGCAGGGAAAGATACGCAGTATTTT; cdr3_aa: CASSIKAGKDTQYF
d_call: -; clone_size: few; j_call: TRBJ1-1; v_call: TRBV29-1; cdr3_nt: TGCAGCGGTCTCGGGGGGGCGACTGAAGCTTTCTTT; cdr3_aa: CSGLGGATEAFF
d_call: -; clone_size: few; j_call: TRBJ1-2; v_call: TRBV10-3; cdr3_nt: TGTGCCATCAGTGACAACAGGGAGCATGGCTACACCTTC; cdr3_aa: CAISDNREHGYTF
d_call: -; clone_size: once; j_call: TRBJ2-3; v_call: TRBV4-1; cdr3_nt: TGCGCCAGCAGCCAAGACCCGGTGAGCACAGATACGCAGTATTTT; cdr3_aa: CASSQDPVSTDTQYF
d_call: -; clone_size: few; j_call: TRBJ2-3; v_call: TRBV12-3/TRBV12-4; cdr3_nt: TGTGCCAGCAGTCGTTTGCGTCAAGATACGCAGTATTTT; cdr3_aa: CASSRLRQDTQYF
d_call: TRBD1; clone_size: once; j_call: TRBJ1-3; v_call: TRBV29-1; cdr3_nt: TGCAGCGTTGATGGACAGGGGGAAAACACCATATATTTT; cdr3_aa: CSVDGQGENTIYF
d_call: -; clone_size: -; j_call: TRBJ1-4; v_call: TRBV9; cdr3_nt: TGTGCCAGCAACGTAGGGGCAGGTTATAATGAAAAACTGTTTTTT; cdr3_aa: CASNVGAGYNEKLFF
d_call: -; clone_size: -; j_call: TRBJ2-7; v_call: TRBV11-2; cdr3_nt: TGTGCCAGCAGCTTCGCGGCAGGGAAAGCCTACGAGCAGTACTTC; cdr3_aa: CASSFAAGKAYEQYF
d_call: TRBD1; clone_size: -; j_call: TRBJ1-4; v_call: TRBV19; cdr3_nt: TGTGCCAGTAGTATAGGGCCGGGACAGGGGTACGAAAAACTGTTTTTT; cdr3_aa: CASSIGPGQGYEKLFF
d_call: TRBD1; clone_size: -; j_call: TRBJ1-4; v_call: TRBV6-1; cdr3_nt: TGTGCCAGCAGTGAAGGGGACAGGCATGAAAAACTGTTTTTT; cdr3_aa: CASSEGDRHEKLFF
d_call: -; clone_size: -; j_call: TRBJ2-3; v_call: TRBV18; cdr3_nt: TGTGCCAGCTCACTACGGGGTCACACGCAGTATTTT; cdr3_aa: CASSLRGHTQYF
d_call: TRBD2; clone_size: -; j_call: TRBJ2-1; v_call: TRBV3-1/TRBV3-2; cdr3_nt: TGTGCCAGCAGCCAAGTCCTAGCGGGGGGCCCTAGTTACAATGAGCAGTTCTTC; cdr3_aa: CASSQVLAGGPSYNEQFF
d_call: TRBD1; clone_size: -; j_call: TRBJ2-2; v_call: TRBV5-4; cdr3_nt: TGTCCACACCTCGGGACCAGGGGGCCCGGGGAGCTGTTTTTT; cdr3_aa: CPHLGTRGPGELFF
d_call: TRBD2; clone_size: -; j_call: TRBJ2-1; v_call: TRBV15; cdr3_nt: TGTGCCACCAGCAGCGTCACTAGCGGGAGGGCCAATGAGCAGTTCTTC; cdr3_aa: CATSSVTSGRANEQFF